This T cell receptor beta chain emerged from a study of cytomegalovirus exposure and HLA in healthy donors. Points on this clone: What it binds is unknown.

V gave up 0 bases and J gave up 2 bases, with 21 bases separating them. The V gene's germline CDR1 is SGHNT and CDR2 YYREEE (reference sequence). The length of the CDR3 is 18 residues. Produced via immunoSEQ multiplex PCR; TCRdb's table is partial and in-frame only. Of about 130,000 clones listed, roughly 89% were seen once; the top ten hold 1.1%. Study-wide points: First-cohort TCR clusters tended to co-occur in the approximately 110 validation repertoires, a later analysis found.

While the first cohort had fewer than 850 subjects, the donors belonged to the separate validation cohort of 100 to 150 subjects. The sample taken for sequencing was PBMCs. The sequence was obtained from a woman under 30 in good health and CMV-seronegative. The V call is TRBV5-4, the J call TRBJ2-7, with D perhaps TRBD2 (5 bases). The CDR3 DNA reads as TGTGCCAGCAGCTTGGTGTTATCGGCGGACTCCTCCACCTACGAGCAGTACGTC. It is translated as CASSLVLSADSSTYEQYV.